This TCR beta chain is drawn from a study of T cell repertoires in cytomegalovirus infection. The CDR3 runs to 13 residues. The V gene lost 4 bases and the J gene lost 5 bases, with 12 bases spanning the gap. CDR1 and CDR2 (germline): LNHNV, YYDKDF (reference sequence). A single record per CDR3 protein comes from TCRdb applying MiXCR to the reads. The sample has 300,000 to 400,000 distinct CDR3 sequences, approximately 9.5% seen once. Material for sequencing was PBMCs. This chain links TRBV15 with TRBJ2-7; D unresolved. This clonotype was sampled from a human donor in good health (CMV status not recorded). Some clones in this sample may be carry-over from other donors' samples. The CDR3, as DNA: TGTGCCACCAGCAAGTCAGTAACTCACGAGCAGTACTTC. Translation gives CATSKSVTHEQYF.